Listed below are T cell receptor beta chains from one sample, sequenced in a study of shared clonotypes between healthy human individuals. The data were produced by immunoSEQ multiplex PCR, yet TCRdb's version contains in-frame clones alone and is incomplete. The table has 1 million to 1.2 million clones, 70% to 85% seen once. The material sequenced was memory CD4+ T cells from PBMCs. The receptor source for this set is a man aged 18 to 35 in good health. Some clones in this sample may be carry-over from other donors' samples. Each CDR3 is given without its conserved first and last residue.

>TRBV6-5|TRBJ1-2
ASSIDRGGGYT
>TRBV28|TRBJ2-1
ASSPPASSYNEQF
>TRBV5-5|TRBJ1-2
ASSSVQGTHGYT
>TRBV14|TRBJ1-1
ASSRGPRGDHAEAF
>TRBV18|TRBJ1-4
ASSPERGEKLF
>TRBV2|TRBJ2-3
ASRGQGLGGTQY
>TRBV6-5|TRBJ1-5
ASSSTGNQPQH
>TRBV18|TRBJ1-4
ASSPRTAAREKLF
>TRBV9|TRBJ2-3
ASSVGGWSTDTQY
>TRBV18|TRBJ1-1
ASSKALNTEAF
>TRBV4-3|TRBJ2-1
ASSQGGPSGRLDEQF
>TRBV11-2|NA
ASSLDSGGYSYEQY
>TRBV5-4|TRBJ2-1
ASSPNRSYNEQF
>TRBV29-1|TRBJ2-3
SVEEGGRPSTDTQY
>TRBV30|TRBJ2-5
AWRGEETQY